This T cell receptor beta chain was sequenced for a study of blood T cells in healthy people across ages. Study-wide results and caveats: More naive CD4+ cells and higher diversity marked long-lived donors relative to aged donors. Strong correlation existed between TCR beta diversity and naive T cell percentage. PBMCs went unsorted, and a conclusive naive versus antigen-experienced comparison was therefore prevented.

Comment on this clonotype: Its target is unknown.

Primed by a sample-barcoded 5' primer and a J-beta primer mix, a second PCR proceeded for 7 to 11 cycles. MiXCR, applied by TCRdb to the 5' RACE reads, yields one record per CDR3 protein. The sample has about a million distinct CDR3 sequences, more than 30% seen once. PBMCs numbering at least 6.5 million were isolated per sample. Sequenced input: blood. The TCR originated in a man between 18 and 35 years old in good health.

The CDR3 region has the DNA TGTGCCAGCAGCGTAGACGGGGTCACAGATACGCAGTATTTT. It translates to CASSVDGVTDTQYF. The chain carries TRBV9 and TRBJ2-3; maybe TRBD2 (5 bases). Germline V gene data show CDR1 as SGDLS and CDR2 as YYNGEE. This CDR3 has 14 amino acids. V was shortened by 0 bases and J by 2 bases, with 7 bases between the two germline ends.